This is a list of T cell receptor beta chains from one sample in a study of blood T cell repertoires in COVID-19. Generated by immunoSEQ multiplex PCR, the TCRdb table keeps only in-frame clones and is missing some. This table holds 200,000 to 250,000 clones, about 91% found once. Sample: PBMCs or T cells enriched from blood (not recorded which). The receptor source for this set is a woman between 50 and 59 years old with acute COVID-19. Both conserved end residues are part of each CDR3. D genes are given only for firm matches. A row's size may be missing; if present it is once, few, many or a size class.

>TRBJ1-1|-|TRBV5-4|-
CASSGGRNMNTEAFF
TGTGCCAGCAGCGGCGGGCGTAACATGAACACTGAAGCTTTCTTT
>TRBJ1-1|-|TRBV19|-
CASSIDLFRDFGNTEAFF
TGTGCCAGTAGTATAGATCTATTCAGGGACTTCGGGAACACTGAAGCTTTCTTT
>TRBJ1-6|few|TRBV4-2|-
CASSQDRVAAVVGSPLHF
TGTGCCAGCAGCCAAGATCGGGTCGCGGCAGTGGTGGGTTCACCCCTCCACTTT
>TRBJ1-6|-|TRBV19|-
CASSTTGSGSPLHF
TGTGCCAGTAGTACCACAGGGTCTGGTTCACCCCTCCACTTT
>TRBJ2-2|many|TRBV5-1|-
CASSLQDPGELFF
TGCGCCAGCAGCTTACAGGATCCCGGGGAGCTGTTTTTT
>TRBJ2-4|-|TRBV7-6|TRBD2
CASSLVGGGRENIQYF
TGTGCCAGCAGCTTAGTCGGGGGAGGGCGCGAAAACATTCAGTACTTC
>TRBJ1-2|-|TRBV10-3|-
CAISGQKNGYTF
TGTGCCATCAGCGGACAAAAGAATGGCTACACCTTC
>TRBJ2-3|-|TRBV28|TRBD1
CASSKPGQGVFLTDTQYF
TGTGCCAGCAGTAAACCGGGACAGGGGGTCTTTTTAACAGATACGCAGTATTTT
>TRBJ2-4|-|TRBV28|-
CASSLARQRQYF
TGTGCCAGCAGTTTGGCGCGGCAGAGACAGTACTTC
>TRBJ2-2|-|TRBV9|-
CASSNNRGGGAYPLDTGELFF
TGTGCCAGCAGCAACAACAGGGGGGGCGGCGCCTACCCTTTAGACACCGGGGAGCTGTTTTTT
>TRBJ1-4|-|TRBV9|-
CASSEGGASGREKLFF
TGTGCCAGCAGCGAGGGAGGGGCGAGCGGGAGGGAAAAACTGTTTTTT